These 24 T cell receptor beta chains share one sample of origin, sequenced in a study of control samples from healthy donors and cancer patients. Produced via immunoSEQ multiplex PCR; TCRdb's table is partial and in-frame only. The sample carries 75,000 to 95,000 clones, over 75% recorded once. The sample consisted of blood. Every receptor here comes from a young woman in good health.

CDR3: CASSPRVWAGGVDQYF. The CDR3 nucleotides are TGTGCCAGTAGTCCGCGTGTTTGGGCCGGGGGGGTGGACCAGTACTTC. The chain combines TRBV19 with TRBJ2-5; 8 bases are shared with TRBD2. This CDR3 has 16 residues. J was trimmed by 10 bases and V by 5 bases; bases with no gene match: 18. Germline V gene sequence: CDR1 LNHDA, CDR2 SQIVND (reference sequence).

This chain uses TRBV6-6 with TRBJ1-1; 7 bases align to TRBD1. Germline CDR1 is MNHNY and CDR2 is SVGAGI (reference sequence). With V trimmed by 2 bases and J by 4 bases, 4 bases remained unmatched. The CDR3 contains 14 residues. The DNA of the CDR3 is TGTGCCAGCAGTTACGACAGGGTAAGCACTGAAGCTTTCTTT. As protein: CASSYDRVSTEAFF.

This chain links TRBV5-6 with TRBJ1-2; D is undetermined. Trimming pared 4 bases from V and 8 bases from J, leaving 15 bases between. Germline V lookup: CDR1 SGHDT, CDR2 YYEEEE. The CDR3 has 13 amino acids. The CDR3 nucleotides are TGTGCCAGCAGCATAGGTGACCGGGAGGGCTACACCTTC. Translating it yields CASSIGDREGYTF.

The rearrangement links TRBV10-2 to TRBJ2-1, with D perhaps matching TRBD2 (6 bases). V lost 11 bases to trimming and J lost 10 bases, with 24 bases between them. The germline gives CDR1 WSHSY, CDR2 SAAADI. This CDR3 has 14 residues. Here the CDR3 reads CAGTEGDSAREQFF. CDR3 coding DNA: TGCGCCGGAACAGAAGGGGACTCCGCTCGAGAGCAGTTCTTC.

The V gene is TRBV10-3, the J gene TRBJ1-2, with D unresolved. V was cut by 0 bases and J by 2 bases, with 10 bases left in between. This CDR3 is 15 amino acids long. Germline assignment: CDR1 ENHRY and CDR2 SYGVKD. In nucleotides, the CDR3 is TGTGCCATCAGTGAGTCGATCGCGGGGAACTATGGCTACACCTTC. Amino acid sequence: CAISESIAGNYGYTF.

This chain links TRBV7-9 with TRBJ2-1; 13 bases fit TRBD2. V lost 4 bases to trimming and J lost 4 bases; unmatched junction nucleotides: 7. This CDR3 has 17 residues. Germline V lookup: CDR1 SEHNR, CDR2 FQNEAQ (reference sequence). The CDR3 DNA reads TGTGCCAGCAGCTCCACAGGACTAGCGGGGGTTTACAATGAGCAGTTCTTC. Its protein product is CASSSTGLAGVYNEQFF. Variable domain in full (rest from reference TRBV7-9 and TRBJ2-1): DTGVSQNPRHKITKRGQNVTFRCDPISEHNRLYWYRQTLGQGPEFLTYFQNEAQLEKSRLLSDRFSAERPKGSFSTLEIQRTEQGDSAMYLCASSSTGLAGVYNEQFFGPGTRLTVL.

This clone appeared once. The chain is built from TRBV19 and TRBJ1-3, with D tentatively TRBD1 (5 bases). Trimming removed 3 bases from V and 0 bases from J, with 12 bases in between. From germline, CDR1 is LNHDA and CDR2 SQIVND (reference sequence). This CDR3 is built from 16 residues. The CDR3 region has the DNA TGTGCCAGTAGTATTGGTCGGGGGGGCTCTGGAAACACCATATATTTT. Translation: CASSIGRGGSGNTIYF. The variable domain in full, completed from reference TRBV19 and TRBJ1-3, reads DGGITQSPKYLFRKEGQNVTLSCEQNLNHDAMYWYRQDPGQGLRLIYYSQIVNDFQKGDIAEGYSVSREKKESFPLTVTSAQKNPTAFYLCASSIGRGGSGNTIYFGEGSWLTVV.

The CDR3 region has the DNA TGTGCCAGCAGTGAAACAGGGAATTCACCCCTCCACTTT. Protein product: CASSETGNSPLHF. The rearrangement uses TRBV9 and TRBJ1-6; D is perhaps TRBD1 (6 bases). This CDR3 spans 13 amino acids. Germline V gene data show CDR1 as SGDLS and CDR2 as YYNGEE. V was cut by 5 bases and J by 7 bases, with 10 bases left in between.

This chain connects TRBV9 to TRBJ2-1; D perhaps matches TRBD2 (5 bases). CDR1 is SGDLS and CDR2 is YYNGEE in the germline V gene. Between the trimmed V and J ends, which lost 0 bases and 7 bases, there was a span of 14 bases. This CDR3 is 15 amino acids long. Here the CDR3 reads CASSVEVNPGNEQFF. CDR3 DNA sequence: TGTGCCAGCAGCGTAGAGGTCAACCCGGGGAATGAGCAGTTCTTC. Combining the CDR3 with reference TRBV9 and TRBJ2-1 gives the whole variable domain DSGVTQTPKHLITATGQRVTLRCSPRSGDLSVYWYQQSLDQGLQFLIQYYNGEERAKGNILERFSAQQFPDLHSELNLSSLELGDSALYFCASSVEVNPGNEQFFGPGTRLTVL.

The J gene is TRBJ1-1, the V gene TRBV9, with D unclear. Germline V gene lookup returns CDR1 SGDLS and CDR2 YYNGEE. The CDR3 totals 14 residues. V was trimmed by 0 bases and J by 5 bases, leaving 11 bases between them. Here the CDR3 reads CASSVELGTTEAFF. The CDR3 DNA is TGTGCCAGCAGCGTAGAACTGGGAACGACTGAAGCTTTCTTT.

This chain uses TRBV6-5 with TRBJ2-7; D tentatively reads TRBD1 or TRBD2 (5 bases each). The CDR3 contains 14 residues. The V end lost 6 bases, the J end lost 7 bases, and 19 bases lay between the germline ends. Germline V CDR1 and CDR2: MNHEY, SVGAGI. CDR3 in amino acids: CASSQAPGPGEQYF. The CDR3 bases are TGTGCCAGCAGCCAGGCTCCGGGACCGGGTGAGCAGTACTTC.

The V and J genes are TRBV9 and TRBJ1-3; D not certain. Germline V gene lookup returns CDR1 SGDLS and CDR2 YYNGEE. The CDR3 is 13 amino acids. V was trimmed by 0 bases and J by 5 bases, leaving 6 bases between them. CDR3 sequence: CASSVEERNTIYF. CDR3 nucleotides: TGTGCCAGCAGCGTAGAAGAGCGAAACACCATATATTTT.

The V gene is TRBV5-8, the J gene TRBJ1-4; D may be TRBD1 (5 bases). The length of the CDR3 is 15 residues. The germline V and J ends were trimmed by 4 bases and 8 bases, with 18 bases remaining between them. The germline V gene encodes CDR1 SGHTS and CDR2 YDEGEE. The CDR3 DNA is TGTGCCAGCAGCCGGGATGGGGGAATGGACGAAAAACTGTTTTTT. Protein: CASSRDGGMDEKLFF. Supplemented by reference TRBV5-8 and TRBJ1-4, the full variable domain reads EAGVTQSPTHLIKTRGQQATLRCSPISGHTSVYWYQQALGLGLQFLLWYDEGEERNRGNFPPRFSGRQFPNYSSELNVNALELEDSALYLCASSRDGGMDEKLFFGSGTQLSVL.

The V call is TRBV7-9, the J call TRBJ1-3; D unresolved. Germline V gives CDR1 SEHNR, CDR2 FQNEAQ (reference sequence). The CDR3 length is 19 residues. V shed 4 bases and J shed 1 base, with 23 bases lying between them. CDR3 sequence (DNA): TGTGCCAGCAGCTCATCCAATTTCGACGGGAAGGTTTCTGGAAACACCATATATTTT. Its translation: CASSSSNFDGKVSGNTIYF.

The CDR3 nucleotides are TGTGCCAGCAGCTTCGGGGGAACAGGTAGCAATCAGCCCCAGCATTTT. Residues: CASSFGGTGSNQPQHF. The rearrangement joins TRBV5-4 to TRBJ1-5; D is possibly TRBD1 (5 bases). The V and J ends lost 2 bases and 0 bases respectively, with 12 bases between them. Germline values: CDR1 SGHNT, CDR2 YYREEE (reference sequence). The CDR3 extends over 16 amino acids.

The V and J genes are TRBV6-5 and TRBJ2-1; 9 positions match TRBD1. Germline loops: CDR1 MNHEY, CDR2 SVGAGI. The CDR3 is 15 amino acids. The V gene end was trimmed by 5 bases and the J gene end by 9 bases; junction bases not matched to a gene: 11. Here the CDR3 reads CASSPPGQGFGEQFF. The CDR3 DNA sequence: TGTGCCAGCAGTCCTCCGGGACAGGGCTTTGGTGAGCAGTTCTTC.

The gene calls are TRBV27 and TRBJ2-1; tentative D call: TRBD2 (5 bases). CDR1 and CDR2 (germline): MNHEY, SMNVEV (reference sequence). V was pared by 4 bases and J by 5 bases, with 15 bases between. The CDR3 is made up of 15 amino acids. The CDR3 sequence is CASSYRPGVHNEQFF. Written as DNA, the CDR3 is TGTGCCAGCAGTTACAGACCCGGGGTGCACAATGAGCAGTTCTTC.

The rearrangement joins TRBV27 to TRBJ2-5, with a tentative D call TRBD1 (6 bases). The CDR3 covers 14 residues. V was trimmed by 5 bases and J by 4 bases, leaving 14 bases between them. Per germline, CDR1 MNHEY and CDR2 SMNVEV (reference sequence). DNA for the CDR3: TGTGCCAGCAGTGCTCGAGGGGGTCGAGAGACCCAGTACTTC. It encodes CASSARGGRETQYF.

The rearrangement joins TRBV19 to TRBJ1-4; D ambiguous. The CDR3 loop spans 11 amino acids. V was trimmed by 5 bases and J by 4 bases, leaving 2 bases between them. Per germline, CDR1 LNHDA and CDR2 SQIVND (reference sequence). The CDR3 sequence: CASSLNEKLFF. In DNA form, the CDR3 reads TGTGCCAGTAGTCTTAATGAAAAACTGTTTTTT.

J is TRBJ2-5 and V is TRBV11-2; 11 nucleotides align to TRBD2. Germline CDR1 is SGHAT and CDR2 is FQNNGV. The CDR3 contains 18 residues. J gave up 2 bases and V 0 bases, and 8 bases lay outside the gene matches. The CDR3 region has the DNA TGTGCCAGCAGCTTAGATGGGATAGCGGGGGGGTTTCAAGAGACCCAGTACTTC. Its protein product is CASSLDGIAGGFQETQYF. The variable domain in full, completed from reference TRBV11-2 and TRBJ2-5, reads EAGVAQSPRYKIIEKRQSVAFWCNPISGHATLYWYQQILGQGPKLLIQFQNNGVVDDSQLPKDRFSAERLKGVDSTLKIQPAKLEDSAVYLCASSLDGIAGGFQETQYFGPGTRLLVL.

This CDR3 reads CASSPSGDTQYF. The DNA for the CDR3 is TGTGCCAGCTCACCGAGTGGGGATACGCAGTATTTT. V and J are TRBV18 and TRBJ2-3; no reliable D call. CDR1 and CDR2 from the germline V gene are KGHSH and LQKENI. The CDR3 totals 12 residues. Trimming removed 3 bases from V and 6 bases from J, with 7 bases in between.

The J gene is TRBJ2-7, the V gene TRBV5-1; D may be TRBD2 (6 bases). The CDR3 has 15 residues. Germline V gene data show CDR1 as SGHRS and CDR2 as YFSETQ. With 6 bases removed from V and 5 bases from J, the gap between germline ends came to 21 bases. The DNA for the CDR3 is TGCGCCAGCACCCAAACCGGGACTCGGGGCAACGAGCAGTACTTC. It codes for CASTQTGTRGNEQYF. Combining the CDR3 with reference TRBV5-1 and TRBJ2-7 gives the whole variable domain KAGVTQTPRYLIKTRGQQVTLSCSPISGHRSVSWYQQTPGQGLQFLFEYFSETQRNKGNFPGRFSGRQFSNSRSEMNVSTLELGDSALYLCASTQTGTRGNEQYFGPGTRLTVT.

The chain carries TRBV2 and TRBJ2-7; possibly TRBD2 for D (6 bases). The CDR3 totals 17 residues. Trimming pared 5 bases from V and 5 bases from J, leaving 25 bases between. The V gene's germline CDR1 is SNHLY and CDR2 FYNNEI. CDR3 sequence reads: CASSPNHVLASTNEQYF. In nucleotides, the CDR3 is TGTGCCAGCAGTCCCAACCACGTACTAGCTTCAACCAACGAGCAGTACTTC.

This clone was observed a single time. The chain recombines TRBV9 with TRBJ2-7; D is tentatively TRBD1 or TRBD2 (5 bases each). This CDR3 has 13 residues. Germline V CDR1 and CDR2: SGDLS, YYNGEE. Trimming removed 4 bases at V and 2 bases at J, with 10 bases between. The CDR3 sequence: CASSPGRAYEQYF. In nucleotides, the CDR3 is TGTGCCAGCAGCCCGGGACGGGCCTACGAGCAGTACTTC.